This T cell receptor (beta chain) was recorded in a study of regulatory T cells in long-lasting Graves disease. Germline V CDR1 and CDR2: SGHTA, FQGNSA. The CDR3 contains 15 residues. Between the trimmed V and J ends, which lost 5 bases and 3 bases, there was a span of 17 bases. Details on this clonotype: Its antigen remains unknown.

Study-wide findings and caveats: What was studied was peripheral blood only, and not thyroid tissue. Patients with persistent Graves' had lower TCR diversity than newly diagnosed patients.

Sequencing libraries for TCR beta were prepared with iRepertoire HTBI primers and Arm-PCR of CDR3 regions. TCRdb re-analysed the multiplex PCR reads in MiXCR, keeping a single row per CDR3 protein. The sample comprises 400,000 or so distinct CDR3 sequences, 23% of which are singletons, and about a quarter rests with the top ten. This sample's time point: persistent/refractory GD, antithyroid drugs over 5 years with positive TRAb. The authors made the TCR library using RNA they extracted from PBMCs. The sample in question was peripheral blood mononuclear cells (PBMCs), obtained when the disease was refractory, from a patient treated with antithyroid drugs. V is TRBV7-2 and J is TRBJ2-7; a possible D gene is TRBD2 (6 bases). The origin of this receptor is a female donor with Graves disease. Written as DNA, the CDR3 is TGTGCCAGCAGCGCCCCGGAGGGGCTCAGCTACGAGCAGTACTTC. It translates to CASSAPEGLSYEQYF.